The entry below describes one T cell receptor (beta chain). What it binds is unknown. Germline V CDR1 and CDR2: LGHDT, YNNKEL (reference sequence). Trimming shortened V by 1 base and J by 5 bases, and 11 bases separated the two germline ends. This CDR3 region has 14 residues. Cells sorted as Tregs were CD4+, CD25+ and CD127-/low. Regarding the study as a whole: Larger-cohort validation covered only one TCR beta V-J rearrangement. Tumor Treg TCRs overlapped most with tumor naive CD4+ cells.

Constant-region reverse primers amplified full-length variable regions, followed by semi-nested Nested Universal Primer A PCR. TCRdb independently ran MiXCR on the 5' RACE reads; one entry per CDR3 protein. The sample contains roughly 10,000 distinct CDR3 sequences, around 36% of which appear only once. The chain has TRBV3-1 and TRBJ1-2; no clear D. Sequenced input: Tregs sorted from blood. The origin of this receptor is a female donor with breast cancer. Here the CDR3 reads CASSQGGFPYGYTF. CDR3 nucleotides: TGTGCCAGCAGCCAAGGAGGGTTTCCATATGGCTACACCTTC.